This T cell receptor (beta chain) comes out of a study of blood T cell repertoires in COVID-19. Study-level background: Some COVID-19 samples were acute and others convalescent; all came from the United States, Italy and Spain. PBMCs, B-cell-depleted T cells, or T cells were the source of the cDNA or gDNA that made up the material.

Authors' processing steps: Reference gene primer amplification gave estimated nucleated cell counts. Repertoires were generated with immunoSEQ multiplex PCR, while TCRdb's copy carries only in-frame clones and drops some. That table furnishes V, J and clone size, whereas the DNA furnished D and trimming. The data contain about 260,000 clones, approximately 90% of them seen just once; the ten biggest clones take up about 3.6%. The germline CDR1 and CDR2 sequences are LGHDT and YNNKEL (reference sequence). Trimming stripped 3 bases from V and 4 bases from J, with 18 bases between. The CDR3 has 16 residues.

This TCR was recovered from a man in his late teens or twenties with active or convalescent COVID-19. The chain combines TRBV3-1 (or the pseudogene TRBV3-2) with TRBJ1-1; no definite D call. The sample comprised peripheral blood. This chain's CDR3 is CASSQFPWGDGTEAFF. In DNA form, the CDR3 reads TGTGCCAGCAGCCAGTTCCCGTGGGGAGACGGCACTGAAGCTTTCTTT.